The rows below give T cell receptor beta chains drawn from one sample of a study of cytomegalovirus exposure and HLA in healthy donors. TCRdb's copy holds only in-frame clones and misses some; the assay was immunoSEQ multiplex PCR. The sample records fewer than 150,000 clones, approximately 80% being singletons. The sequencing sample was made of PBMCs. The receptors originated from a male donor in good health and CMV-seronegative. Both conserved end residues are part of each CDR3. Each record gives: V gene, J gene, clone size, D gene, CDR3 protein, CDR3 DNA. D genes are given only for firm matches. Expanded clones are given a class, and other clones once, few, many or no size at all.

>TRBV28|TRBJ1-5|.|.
CASRPTTGKPQHF
TGTGCCAGCAGACCTACTACAGGGAAGCCCCAGCATTTT
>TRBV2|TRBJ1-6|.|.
CASHSPPVGSPLHF
TGTGCCTCGCATTCTCCCCCGGTCGGGTCACCCCTCCACTTT
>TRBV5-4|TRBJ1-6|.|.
CASSLRGTSWNSPLHF
TGTGCCAGCAGCCTCAGGGGAACGTCGTGGAATTCACCCCTCCACTTT
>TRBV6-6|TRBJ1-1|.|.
CASSTPLEGNTEAFF
TGTGCCAGCAGCACCCCTTTGGAGGGGAACACTGAAGCTTTCTTT
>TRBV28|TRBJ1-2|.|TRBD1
CASSRLTGAFEGYTF
TGTGCCAGCAGCCGCTTAACAGGGGCATTTGAGGGCTACACCTTC
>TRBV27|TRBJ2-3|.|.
CASSLLGSRGTDTQYF
TGTGCCAGCAGTTTATTAGGGTCCAGGGGCACAGATACGCAGTATTTT
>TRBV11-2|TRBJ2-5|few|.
CASSLVRGETQYF
TGTGCCAGCAGCTTAGTAAGAGGGGAGACCCAGTACTTC
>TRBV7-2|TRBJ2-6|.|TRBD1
CASSLGQVAGANVLTF
TGTGCCAGCAGCCTCGGACAGGTCGCTGGGGCCAACGTCCTGACTTTC
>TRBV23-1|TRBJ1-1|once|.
CASSLQGGDNTEAFF
TGCGCCAGCAGTCTCCAAGGGGGGGATAACACTGAAGCTTTCTTT
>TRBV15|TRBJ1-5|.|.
CATSGGWQRNQPQHF
TGTGCCACCAGCGGGGGGTGGCAGCGCAATCAGCCCCAGCATTTT
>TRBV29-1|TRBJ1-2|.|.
CSVFGTPYGYTF
TGCAGCGTTTTCGGTACTCCTTATGGCTACACCTTC
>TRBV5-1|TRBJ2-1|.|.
CASSLNRVSPGTVDEQFF
TGCGCCAGCAGCTTGAACAGGGTATCACCCGGGACCGTGGATGAGCAGTTCTTC
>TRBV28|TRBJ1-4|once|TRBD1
CASSARQGARKLFF
TGTGCCAGCAGTGCTCGACAGGGGGCAAGAAAACTGTTTTTT
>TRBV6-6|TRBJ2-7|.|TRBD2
CASSPAAGGYEQYF
TGTGCCAGCAGTCCAGCAGCGGGGGGGTACGAGCAGTACTTC
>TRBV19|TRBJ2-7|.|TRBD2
CASSIPLAGFYEQYF
TGTGCCAGTAGTATCCCACTAGCGGGGTTCTACGAGCAGTACTTC
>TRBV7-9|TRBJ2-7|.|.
CASSSRLSATYEQYF
TGTGCCAGCAGCTCCAGACTCTCTGCGACCTACGAGCAGTACTTC
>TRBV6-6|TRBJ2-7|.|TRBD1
CASSSRDRVYEQYF
TGTGCCAGCAGTTCCCGGGACAGGGTCTACGAGCAGTACTTC
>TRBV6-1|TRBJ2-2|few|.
CASSDTGIWNTGELFF
TGTGCCAGCAGTGATACCGGGATTTGGAACACCGGGGAGCTGTTTTTT
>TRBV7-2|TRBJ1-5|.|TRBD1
CASSLGPTGSQPQHF
TGTGCCAGCAGCTTAGGCCCGACAGGGTCCCAGCCCCAGCATTTT
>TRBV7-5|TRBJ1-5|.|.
CVRSVGGGRPEPQHF
TGTGTCAGAAGCGTCGGGGGGGGGCGCCCCGAGCCCCAGCATTTT
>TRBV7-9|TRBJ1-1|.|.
CSSSLAWGEATEAFF
TGTTCCAGCAGCTTAGCTTGGGGGGAGGCCACTGAAGCTTTCTTT
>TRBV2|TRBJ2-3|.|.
CASSEFQDTQYF
TGTGCCAGCAGTGAATTTCAAGATACGCAGTATTTT
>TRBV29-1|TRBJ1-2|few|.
CSVGIRTEYYGYTF
TGCAGCGTTGGGATTCGGACAGAATACTATGGCTACACCTTC
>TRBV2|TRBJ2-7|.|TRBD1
CASRGKTGVSSYEQYF
TGTGCCAGCAGGGGAAAAACAGGGGTCTCCTCCTACGAGCAGTACTTC
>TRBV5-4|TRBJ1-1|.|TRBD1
CASSDRGPSTEAFF
TGTGCCAGCTCGGACAGGGGGCCGAGCACTGAAGCTTTCTTT
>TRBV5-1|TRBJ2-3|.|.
CASSSNRDDTQYF
TGCGCCAGCAGCTCCAACAGGGACGATACGCAGTATTTT
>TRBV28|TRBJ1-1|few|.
CASKGSNTEAFF
TGTGCCAGCAAGGGGTCGAACACTGAAGCTTTCTTT
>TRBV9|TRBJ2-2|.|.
CASSVVPGPTGELFF
TGTGCCAGCAGCGTAGTCCCAGGGCCCACCGGGGAGCTGTTTTTT
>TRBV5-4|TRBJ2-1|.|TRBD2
CASSKWTSGGQYNEQFF
TGTGCCAGCAGCAAATGGACTAGCGGGGGCCAATACAATGAGCAGTTCTTC
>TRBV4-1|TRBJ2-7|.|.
CASSQVQAGTRQYF
TGCGCCAGCAGCCAAGTGCAGGCGGGTACTCGGCAGTACTTC
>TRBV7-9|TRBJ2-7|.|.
CASSQDYEQYF
TGTGCCAGCAGCCAGGACTACGAGCAGTACTTC
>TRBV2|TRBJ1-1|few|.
CASRQGGTEAFF
TGTGCCAGCAGACAGGGAGGGACTGAAGCTTTCTTT
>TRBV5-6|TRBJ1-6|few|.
CASTPEGGYNSPLHF
TGTGCCAGCACCCCGGAAGGGGGCTATAATTCACCCCTCCACTTT
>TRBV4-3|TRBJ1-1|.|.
CASSQGYQALPNTEAFF
TGCGCCAGCAGCCAAGGATACCAAGCATTACCGAACACTGAAGCTTTCTTT
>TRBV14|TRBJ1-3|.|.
CASSQGGNRRNTIYF
TGTGCCAGCAGCCAGGGGGGGAATCGAAGAAACACCATATATTTT
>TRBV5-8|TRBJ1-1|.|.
CASSHYTEAFF
TGTGCCAGCAGCCACTACACTGAAGCTTTCTTT
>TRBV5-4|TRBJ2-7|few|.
CASSLGGKDYEQYF
TGTGCCAGCAGCTTAGGGGGAAAGGACTACGAGCAGTACTTC
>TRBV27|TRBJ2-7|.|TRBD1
CASSLMTGSYEQYF
TGTGCCAGCAGTTTAATGACAGGGTCCTACGAGCAGTACTTC
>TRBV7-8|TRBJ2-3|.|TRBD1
CASSLRGQGADTQYF
TGTGCCAGCAGCTTAAGGGGACAGGGTGCAGATACGCAGTATTTT
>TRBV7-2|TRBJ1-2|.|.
CASSLTPDYGYTF
TGTGCCAGCAGCCTCACCCCAGATTATGGCTACACCTTC
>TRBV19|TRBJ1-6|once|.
CASSFRGDSPLHF
TGTGCCAGTAGTTTTCGGGGAGATTCACCCCTCCACTTT
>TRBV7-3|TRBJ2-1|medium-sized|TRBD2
CASSFLGRRNEQFF
TGTGCCAGCAGCTTTCTCGGGAGGAGGAATGAGCAGTTCTTC
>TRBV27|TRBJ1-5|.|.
CASSFQGNQPQHF
TGTGCCAGCAGTTTTCAGGGCAATCAGCCCCAGCATTTT
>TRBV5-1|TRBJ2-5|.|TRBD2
CASSLGLAGGTKETQYF
TGCGCCAGCAGCTTGGGCCTAGCGGGGGGGACTAAAGAGACCCAGTACTTC
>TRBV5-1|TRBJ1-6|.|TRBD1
CASSSDWDRGTSPLHF
TGCGCCAGCAGCAGCGACTGGGACAGGGGGACTTCACCCCTCCACTTT
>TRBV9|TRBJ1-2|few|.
CASSVGLEDSGYTF
TGTGCCAGCAGCGTAGGATTGGAGGATTCAGGCTACACCTTC
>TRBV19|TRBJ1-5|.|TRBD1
CASSMGQGNQPQHF
TGTGCCAGTAGTATGGGACAGGGCAATCAGCCCCAGCATTTT
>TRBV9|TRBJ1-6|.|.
CASSPRRTDSPLHF
TGTGCCAGCAGCCCCCGCCGGACAGATTCACCCCTCCACTTT
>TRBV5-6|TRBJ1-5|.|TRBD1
CASSKGQGPSQPQHF
TGTGCCAGCAGCAAGGGACAGGGCCCTTCTCAGCCCCAGCATTTT
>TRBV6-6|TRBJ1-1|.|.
CASHRKRGGAEAFF
TGTGCCAGCCATAGAAAACGGGGCGGGGCTGAAGCTTTCTTT
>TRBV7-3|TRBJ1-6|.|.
CASSPTLQGISVRSPLHF
TGTGCCAGCAGCCCGACCCTCCAGGGGATCTCAGTTAGGTCACCCCTCCACTTT
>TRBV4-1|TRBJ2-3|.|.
CASSHSGTSTDTQYF
TGCGCCAGCAGCCACTCCGGGACTAGCACAGATACGCAGTATTTT
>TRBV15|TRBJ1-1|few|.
CATALGRMNTEAFF
TGTGCCACCGCCCTGGGGCGGATGAACACTGAAGCTTTCTTT
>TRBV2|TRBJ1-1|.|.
CASSEAVEAFF
TGTGCCAGCAGTGAGGCGGTAGAAGCTTTCTTT
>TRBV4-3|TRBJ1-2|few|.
CASSQVGAGGPNYGYTF
TGCGCCAGCAGCCAAGTCGGCGCGGGGGGACCAAACTATGGCTACACCTTC
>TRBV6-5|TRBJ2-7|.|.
CASSLRGNYEQYF
TGTGCCAGCAGTTTGAGAGGGAACTACGAGCAGTACTTC